This T cell receptor beta chain derives from a study of Ad26.COV2.S vaccination and SARS-CoV-2 variants. As regards this clone: Its matching antigen is unknown.

As to treatment: 15 to 20 received Ad26.COV2.S at low or high dose, single or two shots; roughly five received placebo; per-sample allocation not given. Sampling was done on day 63 after the first vaccine or placebo injection. What was given as vaccine was an Ad26 vector encoding Wuhan-strain SARS-CoV-2 spike. The table came from immunoSEQ multiplex PCR; TCRdb's copy has only in-frame clones and leaves some out. In the table there are some 390,000 clones, approximately 90% of which are singletons. Regarding the study as a whole: Spike-specific TCR breadth ran higher among vaccine recipients than placebo recipients. People who got the vaccine or the placebo had similar non-spike TCR breadth. Overall T cell responses may have been underestimated by the analyses of TCR breadth and depth.

The CDR3 is made up of 14 amino acids. Trimming cost V 2 bases and J 10 bases; bases outside gene matches: 4. Germline CDR1 is PRHDT and CDR2 is FYEKMQ (reference sequence). This receptor was taken from a person aged 18-65 years who received the Ad26.COV2.S COVID-19 vaccine or a placebo. The sequenced sample was peripheral blood, obtained in a trial of Ad26.COV2.S vaccine versus placebo. The J gene is TRBJ2-1, the V gene TRBV13; 11 bases agree with TRBD1. CDR3 sequence: CASSLRTGGEEQFF. CDR3 nucleotides: TGTGCCAGCAGCTTAAGGACAGGGGGCGAGGAGCAGTTCTTC.